A single sample is the source of the 22 T cell receptor beta chains below, sequenced in a study of a mutant IDH1 vaccine in newly diagnosed glioma. Method: immunoSEQ multiplex PCR; TCRdb's copy keeps in-frame clones and lacks some. The sample holds about 56,000 clones, roughly four fifths seen once. Time point here: week 47, end of study. Each dose delivered 300 ug of mutant IDH1 20-mer peptide subcutaneously with imiquimod. What these receptors recognize is not known. Sequences were derived from PBMCs, sampled from a glioma patient whose treatment included an IDH1 peptide vaccine. These receptors were taken from a woman aged 50 to 60 with glioma.

Here the CDR3 DNA reads TGTGCCAGCAGTTCTGACCCCGGGACAGCGTTCTACGAGCAGTACTTC. This sequence encodes CASSSDPGTAFYEQYF. The V and J genes are TRBV5-4 and TRBJ2-7, with 7 positions matching TRBD1. Trimming at V came to 5 bases and at J to 3 bases, leaving 14 bases not matched to a gene. Germline CDR1 SGHNT, CDR2 YYREEE (reference sequence). The CDR3 consists of 16 residues. The full variable domain, rest sourced from reference TRBV5-4 and TRBJ2-7, is ETGVTQSPTHLIKTRGQQVTLRCSSQSGHNTVSWYQQALGQGPQFIFQYYREEENGRGNFPPRFSGLQFPNYSSELNVNALELDDSALYLCASSSDPGTAFYEQYFGPGTRLTVT.

This clone was seen just once. The chain joins TRBV5-4 to TRBJ2-7; D possibly corresponds to TRBD2 (6 bases). From germline, CDR1 is SGHNT and CDR2 YYREEE (reference sequence). Trimming removed 3 bases at V and 0 bases at J, with 10 bases between. The CDR3 covers 14 residues. The CDR3 DNA follows: TGTGCCAGCAGCTGGGAGGAGCGCTCCTACGAGCAGTACTTC. Its translation is CASSWEERSYEQYF.

J is TRBJ1-2 and V is TRBV7-8; D gene ambiguous. With 1 base removed from V and 4 bases from J, the gap between germline ends came to 7 bases. Germline V gene data show CDR1 as SGHVS and CDR2 as FQNEAQ. CDR3 size: 13 residues. The CDR3, as DNA: TGTGCCAGCAGCTTAGACAGAAGCTATGGCTACACCTTC. It yields the protein CASSLDRSYGYTF.

The V gene is TRBV6-6, the J gene TRBJ1-1; TRBD1 aligns across 9 bases. The CDR3 spans 13 residues. Germline lookup yields CDR1 MNHNY and CDR2 SVGAGI (reference sequence). The J segment lost 5 bases and the V segment lost 4 bases, leaving 2 bases of the junction unmatched. Written as DNA, the CDR3 is TGTGCCAGCAGTTGGGACAGGGCTACTGAAGCTTTCTTT. Amino acid sequence: CASSWDRATEAFF.

The chain joins TRBV5-1 to TRBJ1-2; D may be TRBD1 (5 bases). Trimming left V 2 bases short and J 0 bases short, with 8 bases between. CDR3 length: 14 amino acids. The germline gives CDR1 SGHRS, CDR2 YFSETQ. The CDR3 bases are TGCGCCAGCAGCTTTACAGGTTCTAACTATGGCTACACCTTC. Its translation is CASSFTGSNYGYTF.

The chain has TRBV7-2 and TRBJ1-5; D unclear. The CDR3 consists of 15 residues. Germline lookup yields CDR1 SGHTA and CDR2 FQGNSA. V lost 1 base and J 8 bases, leaving 15 bases between the germline ends. This CDR3 is CASSLDVSTGKPQHF. The CDR3 DNA reads as TGTGCCAGCAGCTTAGATGTTTCGACGGGAAAGCCCCAGCATTTT.

V and J are TRBV19 and TRBJ2-7, with D perhaps matching TRBD1 or TRBD2 (6 bases each). Germline V gives CDR1 LNHDA, CDR2 SQIVND (reference sequence). The CDR3 spans 13 residues. V lost 4 bases and J 4 bases, leaving 11 bases between the germline ends. The CDR3 protein is CASSTQGTYEQYF. The DNA of the CDR3 is TGTGCCAGTAGTACCCAGGGGACTTACGAGCAGTACTTC.

The genes are TRBV19 and TRBJ1-5; TRBD1 might be the D (6 bases). V was clipped by 6 bases and J by 7 bases, with 19 bases between them. The CDR3 is 15 amino acids. Germline V CDR1 and CDR2: LNHDA, SQIVND (reference sequence). The CDR3 DNA follows: TGTGCCAGTAGGCCAGACAGGTCCCTGGGGCAGCCCCAGCATTTT. It is translated as CASRPDRSLGQPQHF.

The rearrangement joins TRBV6-1 to TRBJ1-1; TRBD1 aligns across 9 bases. The CDR3 is 14 residues long. The V segment lost 0 bases and the J segment 11 bases; nucleotides outside the gene matches: 7. Looked up from germline, CDR1 is MNHNS and CDR2 is SASEGT. CDR3 bases: TGTGCCAGCAGTGAAGCGCAAGGGACAGGGAACGCTTTCTTT. This codes for CASSEAQGTGNAFF.

This rearrangement joins TRBV18 to TRBJ2-5; tentatively, D is TRBD1 or TRBD2 (5 bases each). Between the trimmed V and J ends, which lost 2 bases and 3 bases, there was a span of 7 bases. Germline CDR1 reads KGHSH; CDR2 reads LQKENI. The CDR3 runs to 13 residues. In DNA, the CDR3 is TGTGCCAGCTCACCAAGAGGGGAAGAGACCCAGTACTTC. This gives the protein CASSPRGEETQYF.

The V and J genes are TRBV12-5 and TRBJ2-7, with 8 bases lining up with TRBD1. Trimming at V came to 6 bases and at J to 3 bases, leaving 10 bases not matched to a gene. The CDR3 contains 15 residues. Germline V CDR1 and CDR2: LGHNT, FRNRAP. CDR3 nucleotides: TGTGCTAGTGGGATCCGGGACAGGAATTACTACGAGCAGTACTTC. Translation: CASGIRDRNYYEQYF. Full variable domain (remainder filled in from reference TRBV12-5 and TRBJ2-7): DARVTQTPRHKVTEMGQEVTMRCQPILGHNTVFWYRQTMMQGLELLAYFRNRAPLDDSGMPKDRFSAEMPDATLATLKIQPSEPRDSAVYFCASGIRDRNYYEQYFGPGTRLTVT.

J is TRBJ1-2 and V is TRBV9; possible D gene TRBD1, 5 bases. Germline V gene sequence: CDR1 SGDLS, CDR2 YYNGEE. The CDR3 is made up of 16 amino acids. With 0 bases removed from V and 2 bases from J, the gap between germline ends came to 14 bases. The CDR3 sequence is CASSVAWDRGNYGYTF. CDR3 nucleotides: TGTGCCAGCAGCGTAGCTTGGGACCGGGGGAACTATGGCTACACCTTC.

In this sample, this clone turned up a few times. The CDR3 is CSVDPGDTEAFF. The CDR3 DNA reads TGCAGCGTTGACCCAGGGGACACTGAAGCTTTCTTT. The genes are TRBV29-1 and TRBJ1-1, with D tentatively TRBD1 (6 bases). This CDR3 contains 12 residues. V gave up 3 bases and J gave up 3 bases, with 8 bases separating them. CDR1 is SQVTM and CDR2 is ANQGSEA in the germline V gene.

The rearrangement uses TRBV19 and TRBJ1-1, with D unclear. Per germline, CDR1 LNHDA and CDR2 SQIVND (reference sequence). The germline V and J ends were trimmed by 0 bases and 5 bases, with 10 bases remaining between them. This CDR3 region has 14 residues. CDR3 in amino acids: CASSIEGLGTEAFF. CDR3 sequence (DNA): TGTGCCAGTAGTATAGAAGGGCTGGGGACTGAAGCTTTCTTT.

The CDR3 spells CASSPPQGSYTEAFF. DNA of the CDR3: TGTGCCAGCTCACCACCACAGGGATCGTACACTGAAGCTTTCTTT. V is TRBV18 and J is TRBJ1-1; D is perhaps TRBD1 (6 bases). This CDR3 has 15 residues. Germline V gene sequence: CDR1 KGHSH, CDR2 LQKENI. V gave up 0 bases and J gave up 3 bases, with 11 bases separating them. Together with reference TRBV18 and TRBJ1-1, the CDR3 gives the full variable domain: NAGVMQNPRHLVRRRGQEARLRCSPMKGHSHVYWYRQLPEEGLKFMVYLQKENIIDESGMPKERFSAEFPKEGPSILRIQQVVRGDSAAYFCASSPPQGSYTEAFFGQGTRLTVV.

The chain uses TRBV30 and TRBJ1-6; the D is unclear. The CDR3 runs to 15 residues. V was trimmed by 0 bases and J by 0 bases, leaving 6 bases between them. Germline-derived CDR1 and CDR2 are GTSNPN and SVGIG (reference sequence). The chain's CDR3 is CAWSVEASYNSPLHF. The CDR3 nucleotides read TGTGCCTGGAGTGTCGAGGCCTCCTATAATTCACCCCTCCACTTT.

The chain uses TRBV5-8 and TRBJ2-5; D is possibly TRBD1 (5 bases). The V gene's germline CDR1 is SGHTS and CDR2 YDEGEE. This CDR3 spans 13 amino acids. V dropped 1 base and J dropped 3 bases, with 7 bases sitting between them. CDR3 protein: CASSLSREETQYF. CDR3 DNA: TGTGCCAGCAGCTTGAGCAGGGAAGAGACCCAGTACTTC. The variable domain in full, completed from reference TRBV5-8 and TRBJ2-5, reads EAGVTQSPTHLIKTRGQQATLRCSPISGHTSVYWYQQALGLGLQFLLWYDEGEERNRGNFPPRFSGRQFPNYSSELNVNALELEDSALYLCASSLSREETQYFGPGTRLLVL.

The rearrangement uses TRBV9 and TRBJ1-1; 7 bases align to TRBD1. The CDR3 is made up of 15 amino acids. Germline CDR1 SGDLS, CDR2 YYNGEE. The trim removed 4 bases at V and 1 base at J, leaving 7 bases unmatched. The CDR3, as DNA: TGTGCCAGCAGCCTCAGGGGGGGGGCGAACACTGAAGCTTTCTTT. This translates into CASSLRGGANTEAFF.

The rearrangement links TRBV25-1 to TRBJ2-4; D uncertain. Trimming stripped 1 base from V and 8 bases from J, with 3 bases between. Germline V gene sequence: CDR1 MGHDK, CDR2 SYGVNS. This CDR3 spans 11 amino acids. CDR3 region: CASSESHIQYF. The CDR3 nucleotides read TGTGCCAGCAGTGAATCCCACATTCAGTACTTC.

This clone was recorded a few times. The chain joins TRBV5-1 to TRBJ1-2; 8 bases align to TRBD1. The CDR3 length is 15 residues. V lost 3 bases, J lost 3 bases, and 7 bases stayed unmatched. Germline values: CDR1 SGHRS, CDR2 YFSETQ. The CDR3 region is CASSWDRSSYYGYTF. The CDR3 nucleotides read TGCGCCAGCAGCTGGGACAGGAGTTCGTACTATGGCTACACCTTC. Together with reference TRBV5-1 and TRBJ1-2, the CDR3 gives the full variable domain: KAGVTQTPRYLIKTRGQQVTLSCSPISGHRSVSWYQQTPGQGLQFLFEYFSETQRNKGNFPGRFSGRQFSNSRSEMNVSTLELGDSALYLCASSWDRSSYYGYTFGSGTRLTVV.

The CDR3 nucleotides are TGTGCCATCAATAGGGCGTCGGACGGCTACACCTTC. Its translation is CAINRASDGYTF. The V gene is TRBV10-3, the J gene TRBJ1-2; no clear D. In germline, CDR1 is ENHRY, CDR2 SYGVKD. Trimming removed 7 bases at V and 8 bases at J, with 14 bases between. CDR3 size: 12 residues.

This chain links TRBV5-4 with TRBJ2-1; TRBD1 might be the D (5 bases). CDR1 and CDR2 (germline): SGHNT, YYREEE (reference sequence). The CDR3 is made up of 15 amino acids. Trimming shortened V by 4 bases and J by 8 bases, and 19 bases separated the two germline ends. The CDR3 spells CASSPIWQGEYEQFF. Here the CDR3 DNA reads TGTGCCAGCAGCCCAATTTGGCAGGGTGAATATGAGCAGTTCTTC.